This TCR beta chain appears in the sequencing data of a study of cytomegalovirus exposure and HLA in healthy donors. This clone has only a few counts. No antigen is known for it. A read error may account for a junction end that differs from germline. Study outcomes and limitations: Certain indistinguishable V segments, among them TRBV6-2 and TRBV6-3, were excluded. For TCR beta chains, V- and J-gene trimming was later linked to a missense DCLRE1C variant.

PCR was performed using 60 Vbeta and 13 Jbeta primers. Sequencing used immunoSEQ multiplex PCR; TCRdb keeps in-frame clones, though not all of them. The sample records 90,000 to 120,000 clones, roughly three quarters being singletons. Germline V CDR1 and CDR2: MNHNS, SASEGT. This CDR3 region has 15 residues. The chain is built from TRBV6-1 and TRBJ1-1; a possible D gene is TRBD1 (5 bases). The source of this sequence is a man aged 18-30 years in good health and CMV-seronegative. The sequenced sample was PBMCs. The CDR3 loop is CASFLILRGNAEAFF. The CDR3 bases are TGTGCCAGCTTTCTTATCTTACGGGGGAACGCTGAAGCTTTCTTT.